The clone carrying this TCR beta chain was observed a few times. Its antigen is not known. V was pared by 1 base and J by 0 bases, with 12 bases between. The CDR3 totals 16 residues. In germline, CDR1 is MGHRA, CDR2 YSYEKL. Regarding treatment: oral pan-JAK inhibitor, 5-10 mg twice daily. Peripheral blood samples and lesional scalp punch biopsies were obtained from alopecia areata patients. cDNA prepared by RNA extraction and subsequent reverse transcription served as the template for sequencing. TCRdb's copy holds only in-frame clones and misses some; the assay was immunoSEQ multiplex PCR. The sample contains some 88,000 clones, roughly 46% of which appear only once. These data come from a study of CD8+ T cells in alopecia areata. Regarding the study as a whole: Tofacitinib significantly brought down scalp clonality and expanded CD8+ clones among top 100. A great number of expanded lesional clones endured in scalp and blood during tofacitinib. Researchers say the link of baseline CD8+ expansion to response remains uncertain, with one nonresponder.

V and J are TRBV4-1 and TRBJ1-2; no firm D call. The sequence derives from a human donor with alopecia areata. Sequenced material: CD8+ T cells sorted from blood, taken at week 24, from a patient treated with tofacitinib. The CDR3 loop is CASSQVLRETNYGYTF. DNA of the CDR3: TGCGCCAGCAGCCAAGTTCTCAGAGAAACTAACTATGGCTACACCTTC.